This TCR beta chain comes out of a study of CD8 T cells in Susac syndrome. On the study more broadly: There were Susac syndrome patients who were therapy-naive at blood draw, others on corticosteroids, and others on intravenous immunoglobulin alone. General observations from the study: Only a relatively small number of individuals were included in the TCR sequencing and HLA analysis.

Trimming removed 3 bases from V and 3 bases from J, with 15 bases in between. CDR3 length: 16 residues. Germline V CDR1 and CDR2: SGHRS, YFSETQ. An input of about 0.5 to 1 ug of RNA was subjected to reverse transcription using random hexamers. Via MiXCR, TCRdb re-called the immunoSEQ multiplex PCR reads, giving one row per CDR3 protein. The profile shows over 100,000 distinct CDR3 sequences, roughly 95% of them singletons. As concerns this clonotype: Its target is unknown.

The chain joins TRBV5-1 to TRBJ2-2, with D maybe TRBD2 (6 bases). The TCR originated in a human donor with Susac syndrome. The source material was CD4+ T cells from PBMCs. The CDR3 DNA reads TGCGCCAGCAGCTCCCCGCTAGCGAGATACACCGGGGAGCTGTTTTTT. As protein: CASSSPLARYTGELFF.